A selection of T cell receptor beta chains follows, all from one sample in a study of shared clonotypes between healthy human individuals. The repertoire was sequenced with immunoSEQ multiplex PCR; TCRdb's copy has only in-frame clones and lacks some. The sample consists of more than 1 million clones, around three quarters of them appearing once. Sequenced: memory CD4+ T cells from PBMCs. These receptor sequences come from a man younger than 35 in good health. Some clones in this sample may be carry-over from other donors' samples. CDR3s include the opening cysteine and the closing phenylalanine or tryptophan. D genes are given only for firm matches. The size field is filled for only some rows; it gives once, few, many or a size class.

cdr3_length	v_call	d_call	clone_size	j_call	cdr3_nt	cdr3_aa
13	TRBV29-1	TRBD2	-	TRBJ2-5	TGCAGCGTTGAGGCTAGCGGGACAGAGACCCAGTACTTC	CSVEASGTETQYF
16	TRBV18	TRBD1	-	TRBJ1-1	TGTGCCAGCTCCCAAGGACAGGGGGCCTTGGGCACTGAAGCTTTCTTT	CASSQGQGALGTEAFF
14	TRBV5-6	-	-	TRBJ1-1	TGTGCCAGCAGCTTGGGACCGCTGAACACTGAAGCTTTCTTT	CASSLGPLNTEAFF
18	TRBV4-1	-	-	TRBJ2-5	TGCGCCAGCAGCCCCCGCGGGGCGGGACGGGGGTTTAGAGAGACCCAGTACTTC	CASSPRGAGRGFRETQYF
15	TRBV7-2	TRBD1	-	TRBJ2-7	TGTGCCAGCAGCTTGATCCGGACAGGGGGCAGGGAGCAGTACTTC	CASSLIRTGGREQYF
14	TRBV5-1	TRBD1	-	TRBJ1-3	TGCGCCAGCAGCTACGGACAGGGACAAAACACCATATATTTT	CASSYGQGQNTIYF
16	TRBV7-3	-	-	TRBJ2-3	TGTGCCAGCAGCTTAATAGGCGGGACCAGCACAGATACGCAGTATTTT	CASSLIGGTSTDTQYF
11	TRBV7-9	-	few	TRBJ1-1	TGTGCCAGCAGCTTAATCGGTGAAGCTTTCTTT	CASSLIGEAFF
12	TRBV5-1	-	-	TRBJ2-7	TGCGCCAGCAGGAGGGACTTCGGCGAGCAGTACTTC	CASRRDFGEQYF
16	TRBV7-9	TRBD1	-	TRBJ2-7	TGTGCCAGCAGCTTAGGGCCCGGGACAGGGCGCGACGAGCAGTACTTC	CASSLGPGTGRDEQYF
11	TRBV7-2	-	-	TRBJ1-2	TGTGCCAGCAGCTCCGGACCCGGCTACACCTTC	CASSSGPGYTF
15	TRBV4-1	-	-	TRBJ2-5	TGCGCCAGCAGCCAAGATGCGGGGGCCGGGGAGACCCAGTACTTC	CASSQDAGAGETQYF
13	TRBV2	-	few	TRBJ2-7	TGTGCCAGCCGACGGGACTTCCTATACGAGCAGTACTTC	CASRRDFLYEQYF
16	TRBV5-8	TRBD1	-	TRBJ1-3	TGTGCCAGCAGCTTCCCCAGAACAGGGGGAGGAAACACCATATATTTT	CASSFPRTGGGNTIYF
13	TRBV29-1	-	-	TRBJ1-1	TGCAGCGTTGAGAGTGCCCGCCTTCGGGAAGCTTTCTTT	CSVESARLREAFF
15	TRBV5-4	TRBD2	-	TRBJ2-3	TGTGCCAGCAGCTTGGGTAGCGGGGTGGGGTGGACGCAGTATTTT	CASSLGSGVGWTQYF
14	TRBV5-1	-	-	TRBJ1-1	TGCGCCAGCAGCTTGGAGGGCGGTAGCACTGAAGCTTTCTTT	CASSLEGGSTEAFF
15	TRBV6-1	TRBD1	-	TRBJ1-4	TGTGCCAGCAGAGACAGGGGGTGGTCTAATGAAAAACTGTTTTTT	CASRDRGWSNEKLFF